Listed below are T cell receptor beta chains from one sample, sequenced in a study of T cells in localized non-small cell lung cancer. TCRdb's copy holds only in-frame clones and misses some; the assay was immunoSEQ multiplex PCR. In the table there are tens of thousands of clones, 80% to 90% of which are singletons. The source was peripheral blood, collected before any cancer treatment. These receptors originate from a man aged 35 to 69 with stage I squamous cell lung carcinoma. Each CDR3 is given with its conserved first and last residue. D genes are given only for firm matches. Part of the rows lack a size; the others show once, few, many or a class for expanded clones.

NA	TRBJ2-7	NA	TRBV4-1	TGCGCCAGCAGCCAAGTCTCCGGAGCCTGCGAGCAGTACTTC	CASSQVSGACEQYF
NA	TRBJ1-2	few	TRBV15	TGTGCCACCAGCAGAAGCTTCTATGGCTACACCTTC	CATSRSFYGYTF
NA	TRBJ1-5	few	TRBV27	TGTGCCAGCAGTTTGACCTATAGCAATCAGCCCCAGCATTTT	CASSLTYSNQPQHF
NA	TRBJ1-2	NA	TRBV4-1	TGCGCCAGCAGCCAAGAGGCCAGGGGAGGTGGCTACACCTTC	CASSQEARGGGYTF
NA	TRBJ1-4	NA	TRBV2	TGTGCCAGCAGTGTAGAGGAAAAACTGTTTTTT	CASSVEEKLFF
NA	TRBJ1-1	NA	TRBV27	TGTGCCAGCAGTTTAAACAGCAACACTGAAGCTTTCTTT	CASSLNSNTEAFF
TRBD1	TRBJ2-5	NA	TRBV10-1	TGCGCCAGCAGCCACTGGACAGGGGCCTCCGGGGAGACCCAGTACTTC	CASSHWTGASGETQYF
NA	TRBJ1-1	few	TRBV29-1	TGCAGCGCTCTTGCCCTTTACACTGAAGCTTTCTTT	CSALALYTEAFF
NA	TRBJ1-1	NA	TRBV5-6	TGTGCCAGCAGCTTGGCCGCAGGAAAAACTGAAGCTTTCTTT	CASSLAAGKTEAFF
NA	TRBJ2-7	NA	TRBV6-5	TGTGCCAGCAGTTTATCCGGGGCCTTTTCCTACGAGCAGTACTTC	CASSLSGAFSYEQYF
NA	TRBJ1-1	NA	TRBV5-5	TGTGCCAGCAAGAAGGACACTGAAGCTTTCTTT	CASKKDTEAFF
NA	TRBJ1-1	NA	TRBV5-1	TGCGCCAGCAGCTCGGCGGGCGAGGGGGGTGAAGCTTTCTTT	CASSSAGEGGEAFF
NA	TRBJ1-6	once	TRBV19	TGTGCCAGTAGGCGGGCCCTCCTGGGGAATTCACCCCTCCACTTT	CASRRALLGNSPLHF